The 17 T cell receptor beta chains in this list originate from one sample, sequenced in a study of cytomegalovirus exposure and HLA in healthy donors. The PCR employed 60 Vbeta primers together with 13 Jbeta primers. Sequencing used immunoSEQ multiplex PCR; TCRdb keeps in-frame clones, though not all of them. The sample comprises 25,000 to 30,000 clones, about three fifths of which are singletons, and roughly two fifths rests with the top ten. The sample taken for sequencing was PBMCs. The receptors originated from a male donor in good health and CMV-seropositive.

In this sample, this clone turned up a few times. Different DNA sequences within this sample yield the same CDR3. The rearrangement links TRBV28 to TRBJ2-3; D is uncertain. The CDR3 sequence is 15 residues long. Germline V CDR1 and CDR2: MDHEN, SYDVKM. Between the trimmed V and J ends, which lost 6 bases and 2 bases, there was a span of 15 bases. The CDR3 region is CASSSPPELTDTQYF. CDR3 in DNA: TGTGCCAGCAGCTCCCCCCCTGAGCTCACAGATACGCAGTATTTT.

The chain is built from TRBV5-1 and TRBJ2-7, with 7 bases fitting TRBD1. The J segment lost 2 bases and the V segment lost 4 bases, leaving 6 bases of the junction unmatched. Germline loops: CDR1 SGHRS, CDR2 YFSETQ. The CDR3 sequence is 14 residues long. The CDR3 DNA follows: TGCGCCAGCAGCGTGACGACAGGGCCCTACGAGCAGTACTTC. Protein: CASSVTTGPYEQYF. The entire variable domain, with the rest obtained from reference TRBV5-1 and TRBJ2-7, is as follows: KAGVTQTPRYLIKTRGQQVTLSCSPISGHRSVSWYQQTPGQGLQFLFEYFSETQRNKGNFPGRFSGRQFSNSRSEMNVSTLELGDSALYLCASSVTTGPYEQYFGPGTRLTVT.

The V and J genes are TRBV7-3 and TRBJ2-1; TRBD2 agrees at 11 bases. The CDR3 totals 15 residues. The germline V gene encodes CDR1 SGHTA and CDR2 FQGTGA. V dropped 6 bases and J dropped 6; count of bases not matched to a gene: 7. The DNA of the CDR3 is TGTGCCAGCAGTTTTCTAGCGGGAGGCCCCAATGAGCAGTTCTTC. It yields the protein CASSFLAGGPNEQFF. Full variable domain (remainder filled in from reference TRBV7-3 and TRBJ2-1): GAGVSQTPSNKVTEKGKYVELRCDPISGHTALYWYRQSLGQGPEFLIYFQGTGAADDSGLPNDRFFAVRPEGSVSTLKIQRTERGDSAVYLCASSFLAGGPNEQFFGPGTRLTVL.

The rearrangement links TRBV2 to TRBJ1-5; 10 bases agree with TRBD1. Per germline, CDR1 SNHLY and CDR2 FYNNEI. Unmatched junction bases numbered 17, after V lost 5 bases and J lost 10 bases. This CDR3 has 17 residues. In DNA, the CDR3 is TGTGCCAGCAGTCCACTTGCGGGGGGGGACAGGGGTCGTCCCCAGCATTTT. Amino acids: CASSPLAGGDRGRPQHF.

The table lists this clone with a count of one. Sequence at one end of the junction differs from germline and may be a read error. The chain carries TRBV6-1 and TRBJ2-1, with TRBD2 matching 9 bases. The V gene's germline CDR1 is MNHNS and CDR2 SASEGT. This CDR3 contains 16 residues. The CDR3 nucleotides read TGTGCCATCAGTGACCCAGGGGCTAGCGGGATCAATGAGCAGTTCTTC. Translated, it gives CAISDPGASGINEQFF.

The CDR3, as DNA: TGTGCCAGCATTTCCTCCAACTATGGCTACACCTTC. The encoded protein is CASISSNYGYTF. V and J are TRBV28 and TRBJ1-2; D unclear. This CDR3 region has 12 residues. The V end lost 7 bases, the J end lost 2 bases, and 8 bases lay between the germline ends. Germline assignment: CDR1 MDHEN and CDR2 SYDVKM.

This chain uses TRBV7-8 with TRBJ2-3; perhaps TRBD1 as D (6 bases). The CDR3 totals 17 residues. Germline CDR1 SGHVS, CDR2 FQNEAQ. Trimming left V 4 bases short and J 1 base short, with 18 bases between. The CDR3, as DNA: TGTGCCAGCAGCTGGAGACCAGGGGTGGTCGGCACAGATACGCAGTATTTT. Amino acids: CASSWRPGVVGTDTQYF.

The chain couples TRBV12-2 to TRBJ2-2; TRBD2 is the table's D call, not checked against the DNA. TRBV12-2 is an annotated pseudogene. This CDR3 spans 16 amino acids. CDR3: CASRSRLASGTGELFF. DNA of the CDR3: TGTGCAAGTCGCTCCCGACTAGCGTCGGGCACCGGGGAGCTGTTTTTT.

The chain combines TRBV7-9 with TRBJ2-5, with a possible D match to TRBD2 (7 bases). The V gene's germline CDR1 is SEHNR and CDR2 FQNEAQ (reference sequence). CDR3 size: 15 residues. With 6 bases removed from V and 0 bases from J, the gap between germline ends came to 14 bases. In DNA form, the CDR3 reads TGTGCCAGCAGTCGTGACGGGGGGCACCAAGAGACCCAGTACTTC. This translates into CASSRDGGHQETQYF.

The chain employs TRBV5-6 and TRBJ1-2; D gene unclear. The V end was cut by 0 bases, the J end by 4 bases, with 7 bases between. The germline gives CDR1 SGHDT, CDR2 YYEEEE. The CDR3 is 13 residues long. The CDR3 protein is CASSLGRFYGYTF. In DNA, the CDR3 is TGTGCCAGCAGCTTGGGTCGGTTCTATGGCTACACCTTC.

A note on this clone: One junction end does not reproduce the germline sequence, and a read error may be involved. The gene calls are TRBV7-9 and TRBJ1-6; D not resolved. The CDR3 consists of 14 residues. Looked up from germline, CDR1 is SEHNR and CDR2 is FQNEAQ (reference sequence). This chain's CDR3 is CASSLGEGFSPFHF. The CDR3 bases are TGTGCCAGCAGCTTAGGCGAGGGTTTTTCACCCTTCCACTTT. Full variable domain (rest looked up from reference TRBV7-9 and TRBJ1-6): DTGVSQNPRHKITKRGQNVTFRCDPISEHNRLYWYRQTLGQGPEFLTYFQNEAQLEKSRLLSDRFSAERPKGSFSTLEIQRTEQGDSAMYLCASSLGEGFSPFHFGNGTRLTVT.

This chain links TRBV28 with TRBJ2-3, with 8 bases identical to TRBD2. Germline values: CDR1 MDHEN, CDR2 SYDVKM. CDR3 length: 16 amino acids. J lost 0 bases, V lost 5 bases, and 7 bases had no gene match. The CDR3 sequence: CASSRSGSQSTDTQYF. CDR3 nucleotide sequence: TGTGCCAGCAGTAGAAGCGGGAGCCAGAGCACAGATACGCAGTATTTT.

The chain is built from TRBV28 and TRBJ1-4; TRBD1 matches at 8 bases. The CDR3 covers 14 residues. Per the germline V gene, CDR1 is MDHEN and CDR2 is SYDVKM. The J segment lost 7 bases and the V segment lost 4 bases, leaving 5 bases of the junction unmatched. DNA for the CDR3: TGTGCCAGCAGTTCCCGACAGGGGAGTGAAAAACTGTTTTTT. Translating it yields CASSSRQGSEKLFF.

This clone was found a few times. This chain links TRBV27 with TRBJ2-6, with a tentative D call TRBD1 (6 bases). V lost 6 bases, J lost 0 bases, and 12 bases lay in between. CDR1 and CDR2 from the germline V gene are MNHEY and SMNVEV (reference sequence). The length of the CDR3 is 16 residues. CDR3 sequence reads: CASSTTGLSGANVLTF. CDR3 bases: TGTGCCAGCAGCACTACAGGGCTCTCTGGGGCCAACGTCCTGACTTTC.

The rearrangement links TRBV5-4 to TRBJ2-5, with 7 positions matching TRBD1. The J call may not be correct, given that the DNA end is closer to TRBJ2-7. CDR3 length: 15 residues. CDR1 and CDR2 from the germline V gene are SGHNT and YYREEE (reference sequence). This CDR3 reads CASSLQQGPNYEQYF. CDR3 bases: TGTGCCAGCAGCTTGCAACAGGGGCCAAACTACGAGCAGTACTTC.

The chain is built from TRBV18 and TRBJ1-5; D not certain. Germline values: CDR1 KGHSH, CDR2 LQKENI. The CDR3 is made up of 14 amino acids. Trimming took off 3 bases at V and 2 bases at J, with 8 bases between the two ends. This CDR3 reads CASSPAQRNQPQHF. In nucleotides, the CDR3 is TGTGCCAGCTCACCTGCACAACGCAATCAGCCCCAGCATTTT.

This clone is medium-sized. J is TRBJ2-7 and V is TRBV11-2; TRBD1 is a possible D gene (6 bases). The ends were cut back, 1 base at V and 0 bases at J, with 16 bases in the middle. Germline CDR1 and CDR2: SGHAT and FQNNGV. CDR3 length: 17 residues. CDR3 nucleotide sequence: TGTGCCAGCAGCTTAGGGACTGGGGGCCTTTCCTCCTACGAGCAGTACTTC. Translating it yields CASSLGTGGLSSYEQYF.